Listed here is a single T cell receptor (beta chain). The sample belongs to a study of blood T cell repertoires in COVID-19. Study-level information: Sites in the United States, Italy and Spain provided acute and convalescent COVID-19 samples. T cells, B-cell-depleted T cells, or PBMCs provided the cDNA or gDNA that served as material.

The CDR3 is 14 amino acids. V dropped 0 bases and J dropped 6 bases, with 12 bases sitting between them. CDR1 and CDR2 (germline): SGDLS, YYNGEE. Under the authors' procedure: Amplification from reference gene primers served as the basis for estimated nucleated cell counts. Sequencing was performed with immunoSEQ multiplex PCR; in TCRdb, only in-frame clones are kept and a portion is missing. D and trimming come from the DNA, and the V and J calls and clone size come from that table. The profile shows about 110,000 clones, about four fifths of them singletons. The J gene is TRBJ1-2, the V gene TRBV9; D is undetermined. The source of this sequence is a woman in her forties with acute or convalescent COVID-19. Sample: peripheral blood. CDR3: CASSVGGMLDGYTF. The CDR3 DNA is TGTGCCAGCAGCGTAGGAGGGATGCTGGATGGCTACACCTTC.